The clone carrying this T cell receptor beta chain was counted a few times. Its antigen is unknown. Trimming cost V 5 bases and J 2 bases, with 16 bases left between them. There are 15 residues in the CDR3. In germline, CDR1 is LNHDA, CDR2 SQIVND (reference sequence). These data come from a study of vaccination and CD4 T cells after COVID-19. Across the whole study: Post-vaccine sample collection happened at a median of approximately 10 weeks after dose two, ranging 14 to 241. Control cultures used a CEFX viral epitope pool, an HIV-1 Nef peptide pool, or no peptide.

The treatment here: approximately 10-day PBMC culture with coronavirus spike peptide pools or control peptides (ViraFEST assay). These CD4+ T cells came from an unexposed donor, sampled before the COVID-19 pandemic (2011-2018). With peptide pools, ViraFEST first expanded antigen-specific T cells and afterwards sequenced their TCRs. Cultured CD4+ T cell DNA was sequenced using the Oncomine TCR Beta short-read assay. TCRdb analysed the PCR reads with MiXCR anew, one entry per CDR3 protein. The data hold 8,500 to 10,000 distinct CDR3 sequences, with about 33% observed a single time. Sample: CD4+ T cells from blood, cultured in vitro. The chain couples TRBV19 to TRBJ2-7, with D perhaps TRBD1 (5 bases). The sequence came from a human donor in good health. CDR3 coding DNA: TGTGCCAGTAGTTTTAATCCGACAGAGCCCTACGAGCAGTACTTC. Translated, it gives CASSFNPTEPYEQYF.